This T cell receptor beta chain was profiled in a study of shared clonotypes between healthy human individuals. Study information: A donor's plate count was three for CD4 naive and three for CD4 memory; CD8 naive had two and CD8 memory one.

Notes on the study in general: When compared with the clonotypes that were shared by all four sorted-subset donors, the non-shared clonotypes turned out to have lower generation probabilities.

The test was conducted at deep level. Profiled with immunoSEQ multiplex PCR; TCRdb holds only in-frame clones, not every one. The sample shows 2 million to 2.5 million clones, approximately 94% of them seen only once. Turning to this clone: The antigen is not known.

The germline CDR1 and CDR2 sequences are MNHEY and SVGAGI. Trimming removed 6 bases from V and 1 base from J, with 9 bases in between. The CDR3 extends over 13 amino acids. Material for sequencing was naive CD4+ T cells sorted from blood. Subset in this sample: CD45RA+ positively selected. The chain combines TRBV6-5 with TRBJ1-2; no firm D call. The TCR was taken from a man in his late teens or twenties in good health. This chain's CDR3 is CASRTELNYGYTF. CDR3 in DNA: TGTGCCAGCAGAACGGAGCTTAACTATGGCTACACCTTC.